This entry lists 25 T cell receptor beta chains sequenced from one sample in a study of cytomegalovirus exposure and HLA in healthy donors. Vbeta (60) and Jbeta (13) primers were used in the PCR. Data came from immunoSEQ multiplex PCR; TCRdb stores just in-frame clones and leaves some out. Seen here are 110,000 or so clones, about 77% observed once, and the top ten hold less than 6%. The sequencing input was PBMCs. The source of these receptors is a woman in her 30s in good health and CMV-seropositive.

V gene TRBV19 combines with J gene TRBJ2-7; D unresolved. The CDR3 has 11 residues. Trimming took off 3 bases at V and 4 bases at J, with 4 bases between the two ends. In germline, CDR1 is LNHDA, CDR2 SQIVND (reference sequence). CDR3 nucleotide sequence: TGTGCCAGTAGTATTCGGTACGAGCAGTACTTC. Translating gives CASSIRYEQYF.

The V gene is TRBV5-4, the J gene TRBJ2-2, with 8 bases aligning to TRBD1. Germline V gene sequence: CDR1 SGHNT, CDR2 YYREEE (reference sequence). J lost 1 base, V lost 3 bases, and 2 bases had no gene match. The CDR3 contains 15 residues. In DNA, the CDR3 is TGTGCCAGCAGCTCCGGGACAGGGAACACCGGGGAGCTGTTTTTT. It translates to CASSSGTGNTGELFF.

The chain employs TRBV16 and TRBJ2-5; D call uncertain. Trimming took 3 bases from V and 7 from J, leaving 12 bases between them. The CDR3 covers 13 residues. The germline V gene encodes CDR1 KGHSY and CDR2 FQNENV. The CDR3 reads CASSQTSPGTQYF. Written as DNA, the CDR3 is TGTGCCAGCAGCCAGACGTCCCCGGGGACCCAGTACTTC.

The chain combines TRBV18 with TRBJ1-1; the match to TRBD1 covers 7 bases. V gave up 6 bases and J gave up 2 bases; unmatched junction bases: 12. The germline V gene has CDR1 KGHSH and CDR2 LQKENI. The CDR3 extends over 16 amino acids. Here the CDR3 reads CASSVVIGQDNTEAFF. CDR3 bases: TGTGCCAGCTCCGTCGTAATCGGACAGGACAACACTGAAGCTTTCTTT.

The rearrangement links TRBV10-3 to TRBJ2-7, with TRBD2 as a possible D gene (5 bases). V dropped 9 bases and J dropped 0 bases, with 12 bases sitting between them. This CDR3 is built from 13 residues. Germline CDR1 is ENHRY and CDR2 is SYGVKD. The CDR3 bases are TGTGCCATAGCGGAGACTCTCTCCTACGAGCAGTACTTC. This translates into CAIAETLSYEQYF.

DNA of the CDR3: TGCGCCAGCAGTGCGCAGGGTATGAACACTGAAGCTTTCTTT. Translating gives CASSAQGMNTEAFF. The chain is built from TRBV10-1 and TRBJ1-1; a possible D gene is TRBD1 (5 bases). Germline V gives CDR1 WNHNN, CDR2 SYGVQD (reference sequence). Trimming removed 4 bases at V and 0 bases at J, with 9 bases between. The CDR3 covers 14 residues.

Written as DNA, the CDR3 is TGTGCCAGCAGTGAACCAGTGAATGAAAAACTGTTTTTT. Translation gives CASSEPVNEKLFF. This chain uses TRBV2 with TRBJ1-4, with D uncertain. Trimming left V 2 bases short and J 5 bases short, with 6 bases between. Germline values: CDR1 SNHLY, CDR2 FYNNEI. The CDR3 extends over 13 amino acids. The full variable domain, in which reference TRBV2 and TRBJ1-4 provide the parts outside the CDR3, is EPEVTQTPSHQVTQMGQEVILRCVPISNHLYFYWYRQILGQKVEFLVSFYNNEISEKSEIFDDQFSVERPDGSNFTLKIRSTKLEDSAMYFCASSEPVNEKLFFGSGTQLSVL.

This chain links TRBV19 with TRBJ2-7, with 12 bases that match TRBD1. Unmatched junction bases numbered 8, after V lost 1 base and J lost 4 bases. This CDR3 is 17 amino acids long. Germline CDR1 LNHDA, CDR2 SQIVND (reference sequence). The CDR3 here is CASSIGAGTGGRYEQYF. The CDR3 DNA sequence: TGTGCCAGTAGTATAGGAGCTGGGACAGGGGGCAGGTACGAGCAGTACTTC.

J is TRBJ2-5 and V is TRBV19, with 11 bases fitting TRBD2. The junction had 9 bases not matched to a gene; V was cut back by 5 bases and J by 4 bases. The length of the CDR3 is 16 residues. From germline, CDR1 is LNHDA and CDR2 SQIVND (reference sequence). The CDR3 reads CASSSLAGGRGETQYF. The CDR3 DNA reads TGTGCCAGTAGTTCATTAGCGGGGGGGCGGGGAGAGACCCAGTACTTC.

The chain is built from TRBV30 and TRBJ1-5; 7 positions agree with TRBD1. This CDR3 is built from 12 residues. Trimming took 5 bases from V and 3 from J; bases not matched to a gene: 1. CDR1 is GTSNPN and CDR2 is SVGIG in the germline V gene (reference sequence). The CDR3 sequence: CAWDRANQPQHF. The CDR3 nucleotides read TGTGCCTGGGACAGGGCCAATCAGCCCCAGCATTTT.

V and J are TRBV6-5 and TRBJ1-4; 7 positions agree with TRBD1. V shed 11 bases, J shed 3 bases, and the junction held 6 bases outside the gene matches. CDR1 MNHEY and CDR2 SVGAGI come from the germline V gene. The CDR3 has 13 residues. CDR3 nucleotide sequence: TGTGCCGTCCAACAGGGGTCTAATGAAAAACTGTTTTTT. Protein sequence: CAVQQGSNEKLFF.

The rearrangement uses TRBV30 and TRBJ1-3, with no clear D. CDR1 is GTSNPN, CDR2 SVGIG, per germline (reference sequence). V dropped 2 bases and J dropped 4 bases, with 9 bases sitting between them. This CDR3 has 13 residues. The CDR3 nucleotides are TGTGCCTGGAGTCTAAACAGAGGAAACACCATATATTTT. The encoded protein is CAWSLNRGNTIYF.

This clone was found once. Germline and junction disagree at one end, which may indicate a read error. The rearrangement joins TRBV7-9 to TRBJ1-1; D perhaps matches TRBD1 (6 bases). Germline V gene data show CDR1 as SEHNR and CDR2 as FQNEAQ (reference sequence). The CDR3 extends over 12 amino acids. This chain's CDR3 is CSRDAPGTEAFF. CDR3 sequence (DNA): TGTTCCAGGGATGCCCCCGGGACAGAAGCTTTCTTT.

V gene TRBV5-1 combines with J gene TRBJ1-1; the match to TRBD1 covers 7 bases. The germline V gene has CDR1 SGHRS and CDR2 YFSETQ. The CDR3 is made up of 12 amino acids. With 4 bases clipped from V and 9 bases from J, the junction kept 6 bases outside the gene matches. CDR3 bases: TGCGCCAGCAGCCAAGACAGGGTAAAAGCTTTCTTT. Amino acids: CASSQDRVKAFF.

In its sample, this clone was seen a few times. The chain couples TRBV7-2 to TRBJ2-7, with D perhaps matching TRBD2 (5 bases). The CDR3 runs 14 residues. Germline V gene data show CDR1 as SGHTA and CDR2 as FQGNSA. V was cut by 5 bases and J by 5 bases, with 16 bases left in between. This CDR3 is CASSASGLVDEQYF. The CDR3 region has the DNA TGTGCCAGCAGCGCGAGCGGCCTCGTCGACGAGCAGTACTTC.

V is TRBV6-5 and J is TRBJ1-2; the D is unclear. The germline V gene encodes CDR1 MNHEY and CDR2 SVGAGI. Trimming stripped 4 bases from V and 2 bases from J, with 11 bases between. The CDR3 length is 14 residues. In nucleotides, the CDR3 is TGTGCCAGCAGTTTCGCCGAGGGCAACTATGGCTACACCTTC. This sequence encodes CASSFAEGNYGYTF.

This clone appeared once. Other DNA sequences from this sample encode an identical CDR3 as well. This rearrangement joins TRBV7-6 to TRBJ1-2; TRBD1 aligns across 8 bases. The CDR3 length is 15 residues. The V gene's germline CDR1 is SGHVS and CDR2 FNYEAQ. Trimming removed 3 bases from V and 6 bases from J; junction bases left unmatched: 9. CDR3 amino acids: CASSLGQDLNDGYTF. The CDR3 coding sequence is TGTGCCAGCAGCTTGGGACAGGACCTCAACGATGGCTACACCTTC.

The chain couples TRBV6-1 to TRBJ2-3, with 10 bases that match TRBD1. This CDR3 is built from 15 residues. The V gene end was trimmed by 4 bases and the J gene end by 1 base; junction bases not matched to a gene: 2. The V gene's germline CDR1 is MNHNS and CDR2 SASEGT. In nucleotides, the CDR3 is TGTGCCAGCAGTGGGACAGGGGGAGGCACAGATACGCAGTATTTT. It codes for CASSGTGGGTDTQYF.

The sample holds a few counts of this clone. V and J are TRBV6-5 and TRBJ2-3; 9 nucleotides match TRBD1. The CDR3 covers 14 residues. CDR1 and CDR2 (germline): MNHEY, SVGAGI. V was clipped by 7 bases and J by 6 bases; unmatched bases: 8. The CDR3 nucleotides are TGTGCCAGCAAGGGGACAGGGAATTCGGATACGCAGTATTTT. This sequence encodes CASKGTGNSDTQYF.

The chain joins TRBV7-8 to TRBJ1-2, with a possible D match to TRBD1 (6 bases). This CDR3 spans 14 amino acids. Germline CDR1 reads SGHVS; CDR2 reads FQNEAQ. Trimming took off 1 base at V and 8 bases at J, with 14 bases between the two ends. The chain's CDR3 is CASSLEAGAYGYTF. The CDR3 region has the DNA TGTGCCAGCAGCTTAGAGGCAGGGGCCTACGGCTACACCTTC.

This rearrangement joins TRBV18 to TRBJ1-4, with 8 bases lining up with TRBD1. CDR1 and CDR2 (germline): KGHSH, LQKENI. This CDR3 spans 15 amino acids. V gave up 3 bases and J gave up 5 bases; unmatched junction bases: 5. The CDR3 DNA is TGTGCCAGCTCACCGATGACAGGGGAGAATGAAAAACTGTTTTTT. Translation gives CASSPMTGENEKLFF. Together with reference TRBV18 and TRBJ1-4, the CDR3 gives the full variable domain: NAGVMQNPRHLVRRRGQEARLRCSPMKGHSHVYWYRQLPEEGLKFMVYLQKENIIDESGMPKERFSAEFPKEGPSILRIQQVVRGDSAAYFCASSPMTGENEKLFFGSGTQLSVL.

This chain uses TRBV5-6 with TRBJ2-5, with TRBD2 identical over 10 bases. Per germline, CDR1 SGHDT and CDR2 YYEEEE. Unmatched junction bases numbered 2, after V lost 0 bases and J lost 0 bases. The length of the CDR3 is 16 residues. In nucleotides, the CDR3 is TGTGCCAGCAGCTTGGTTAGCGGGGGGTACCAAGAGACCCAGTACTTC. As protein: CASSLVSGGYQETQYF. Full variable domain (rest looked up from reference TRBV5-6 and TRBJ2-5): DAGVTQSPTHLIKTRGQQVTLRCSPKSGHDTVSWYQQALGQGPQFIFQYYEEEERQRGNFPDRFSGHQFPNYSSELNVNALLLGDSALYLCASSLVSGGYQETQYFGPGTRLLVL.

The chain couples TRBV30 to TRBJ1-1, with 8 positions matching TRBD1. V trimming: 4 bases; J trimming: 7 bases; junction bases outside the gene matches: 11. From germline, CDR1 is GTSNPN and CDR2 SVGIG (reference sequence). This CDR3 spans 14 amino acids. DNA for the CDR3: TGTGCCTGGAATCGACAGGGGATATCGATTGAAGCTTTCTTT. Amino acid sequence: CAWNRQGISIEAFF. The full variable domain, rest sourced from reference TRBV30 and TRBJ1-1, is SQTIHQWPATLVQPVGSPLSLECTVEGTSNPNLYWYRQAAGRGLQLLFYSVGIGQISSEVPQNLSASRPQDRQFILSSKKLLLSDSGFYLCAWNRQGISIEAFFGQGTRLTVV.

CDR3 amino acids: CASSLAPGSNEKLFF. The CDR3 bases are TGTGCCAGCAGCTTGGCACCCGGGTCTAATGAAAAACTGTTTTTT. The rearrangement uses TRBV5-5 and TRBJ1-4; D gene uncertain. CDR1 and CDR2 from the germline V gene are SGHKS and YYEKEE (reference sequence). V was clipped by 0 bases and J by 3 bases, with 9 bases between them. CDR3 length: 15 residues. The complete variable domain, with remaining parts taken from reference TRBV5-5 and TRBJ1-4, reads DAGVTQSPTHLIKTRGQQVTLRCSPISGHKSVSWYQQVLGQGPQFIFQYYEKEERGRGNFPDRFSARQFPNYSSELNVNALLLGDSALYLCASSLAPGSNEKLFFGSGTQLSVL.

The chain joins TRBV10-3 to TRBJ2-3; TRBD1 might be the D (5 bases). Germline V gives CDR1 ENHRY, CDR2 SYGVKD. The CDR3 consists of 13 residues. The V end was cut by 7 bases, the J end by 5 bases, with 13 bases between. CDR3 DNA sequence: TGTGCCATCATGTCCCAGGGCGGAGATACGCAGTATTTT. This encodes CAIMSQGGDTQYF.